This passage covers 25 T cell receptor beta chains from one sample sequenced in a study of blood T cells in healthy people across ages. Using a J-beta primer mix together with a sample-barcoded 5' primer, a second PCR was run for about 6 to 12 cycles. TCRdb reprocessed the 5' RACE reads with MiXCR, giving one entry per CDR3 protein. The sample consists of about 1.4 million distinct CDR3 sequences, approximately 59% of them appearing once. What was sequenced was blood. The receptors were gathered from a man aged 18 to 30 in good health.

V gene TRBV28 combines with J gene TRBJ2-4; tentatively, D is TRBD2 (6 bases). CDR1 and CDR2 (germline): MDHEN, SYDVKM. Trimming stripped 7 bases from V and 13 bases from J, with 26 bases between. The CDR3 has 15 residues. The CDR3 loop reads CASTLLLRGRKEQYF. The CDR3 DNA reads as TGTGCCAGCACCCTCCTCCTTCGGGGGAGGAAGGAGCAGTACTTC.

The V gene is TRBV5-1, the J gene TRBJ2-3; 9 positions agree with TRBD1. The CDR3 has 15 amino acids. Germline V lookup: CDR1 SGHRS, CDR2 YFSETQ. Germline trimming cut 4 bases from V and 3 bases from J; bases unmatched to any gene: 6. CDR3 sequence reads: CASSPGQGDTDTQYF. The CDR3 nucleotides read TGCGCCAGCAGCCCGGGACAGGGCGATACAGATACGCAGTATTTT.

In DNA, the CDR3 is TGTGCTAGTGGTTTGGTAGGGGGCTATGGCTACACCTTC. Translation: CASGLVGGYGYTF. This chain uses TRBV12-5 with TRBJ1-2; tentative D call: TRBD1 (6 bases). The CDR3 contains 13 residues. Trimming cost V 0 bases and J 4 bases, with 6 bases left between them. Germline V gives CDR1 LGHNT, CDR2 FRNRAP.

The V gene is TRBV29-1, the J gene TRBJ2-1; D is undetermined. The CDR3 runs to 13 residues. With 5 bases removed from V and 3 bases from J, the gap between germline ends came to 11 bases. Germline-derived CDR1 and CDR2 are SQVTM and ANQGSEA. The CDR3 DNA reads TGCAGCGTTTACCACGGAAGCTACAATGAGCAGTTCTTC. It translates to CSVYHGSYNEQFF.

This clonotype occurred a few times. The CDR3 here is CSAMDQNRPYNEQFF. CDR3 coding DNA: TGCAGTGCTATGGATCAGAACCGGCCCTACAATGAGCAGTTCTTC. This rearrangement joins TRBV20-1 to TRBJ2-1; D remains ambiguous. CDR1 is DFQATT, CDR2 SNEGSKA, per germline (reference sequence). This CDR3 has 15 residues. The V and J ends lost 4 bases and 2 bases respectively, with 15 bases between them.

The chain uses TRBV6-5 and TRBJ1-2; 7 nucleotides align to TRBD1. Germline CDR1 MNHEY, CDR2 SVGAGI. The CDR3 runs 15 residues. V dropped 2 bases and J dropped 7; count of bases not matched to a gene: 10. The CDR3 DNA reads TGTGCCAGCAGTTACGACCGGGACAGTCCTCGTGGCTACACCTTC. Protein product: CASSYDRDSPRGYTF.

J is TRBJ2-7 and V is TRBV4-1; TRBD2 matches 12 bases. The germline V gene has CDR1 MGHRA and CDR2 YSYEKL. The CDR3 length is 15 residues. The V gene end was trimmed by 0 bases and the J gene end by 4 bases; junction bases not matched to a gene: 1. The CDR3 nucleotides are TGCGCCAGCAGCCAAGAGACTAGCGGGAGATACGAGCAGTACTTC. Translated: CASSQETSGRYEQYF.

In this sample, this clonotype turned up a few times. This chain connects TRBV12-3 or TRBV12-4 to TRBJ2-7; D is ambiguous. This CDR3 region has 16 residues. V lost 2 bases and J lost 2, with 16 bases in between. The CDR3 bases are TGTGCCAGCAGTTTAAGCCCAGGCAGTGCCCCCTACGAGCAGTACTTC. Protein: CASSLSPGSAPYEQYF.

The rearrangement links TRBV6-1 to TRBJ2-1, with TRBD2 matching 12 bases. This CDR3 comprises 16 residues. Germline V lookup: CDR1 MNHNS, CDR2 SASEGT. The junction had 7 bases not matched to a gene; V was cut back by 7 bases and J by 3 bases. CDR3 DNA: TGTGCCAGCACGGCTAGCGGGAGGGGGAACTACAATGAGCAGTTCTTC. This encodes CASTASGRGNYNEQFF.

The V call is TRBV7-9, the J call TRBJ2-6; D perhaps matches TRBD1 (6 bases). V lost 5 bases to trimming and J lost 3 bases, with 14 bases between them. Per germline, CDR1 SEHNR and CDR2 FQNEAQ (reference sequence). The CDR3 extends over 16 amino acids. CDR3 bases: TGTGCCAGCAGCCCCAGCAGGGGTTTTGGGGCCAACGTCCTGACTTTC. It translates to CASSPSRGFGANVLTF.

The chain carries TRBV20-1 and TRBJ1-1, with D uncertain. The CDR3 sequence is 17 residues long. In germline, CDR1 is DFQATT, CDR2 SNEGSKA (reference sequence). Trimming took 6 bases from V and 4 from J, leaving 27 bases between them. In nucleotides, the CDR3 is TGCAGTGCCGATAGAAGCCCGGAGAGTACCTCTTTCACTGAAGCTTTCTTT. Translating it yields CSADRSPESTSFTEAFF.

The chain has TRBV20-1 and TRBJ1-1, with D tentatively TRBD1 (5 bases). The CDR3 totals 13 residues. V was cut by 3 bases and J by 3 bases, with 11 bases left in between. Germline CDR1 and CDR2: DFQATT and SNEGSKA (reference sequence). The CDR3 loop is CSASGGDDTEAFF. The DNA for the CDR3 is TGCAGTGCTAGCGGGGGGGACGACACTGAAGCTTTCTTT.

V and J are TRBV4-1 and TRBJ1-2; maybe TRBD1 (5 bases). CDR1 is MGHRA, CDR2 YSYEKL, per germline. The CDR3 loop spans 14 amino acids. V dropped 3 bases and J dropped 6 bases, with 14 bases sitting between them. CDR3 region: CASSQGLGEDGYTF. Here the CDR3 DNA reads TGCGCCAGCAGCCAGGGACTGGGCGAGGATGGCTACACCTTC.

The J gene is TRBJ2-5, the V gene TRBV20-1; D remains ambiguous. V was clipped by 7 bases and J by 1 base, with 10 bases between them. This CDR3 has 12 amino acids. The germline CDR1 and CDR2 sequences are DFQATT and SNEGSKA (reference sequence). The CDR3 coding sequence is TGCAGTGTTCCAGCGCGCCAAGAGACCCAGTACTTC. It encodes CSVPARQETQYF.

The genes are TRBV5-1 and TRBJ2-3, with 9 nucleotides matching TRBD2. The CDR3 is made up of 15 amino acids. CDR1 and CDR2 (germline): SGHRS, YFSETQ. Trimming removed 1 base from V and 11 bases from J; junction bases left unmatched: 11. CDR3 in amino acids: CASSLRSSGEPQQYF. Written as DNA, the CDR3 is TGCGCCAGCAGCTTGAGGTCTAGCGGGGAGCCCCAGCAGTATTTT.

This clonotype has a single count. This chain connects TRBV20-1 to TRBJ2-3; D unclear. The CDR3 runs 13 residues. Trimming left V 2 bases short and J 3 bases short, with 9 bases between. Germline-derived CDR1 and CDR2 are DFQATT and SNEGSKA (reference sequence). Here the CDR3 reads CSARNEGTDTQYF. CDR3 nucleotides: TGCAGTGCTAGAAATGAAGGGACAGATACGCAGTATTTT.

There are a few counts of this clonotype. J is TRBJ1-5 and V is TRBV9, with 10 bases matching TRBD1. Germline values: CDR1 SGDLS, CDR2 YYNGEE. V was clipped by 4 bases and J by 3 bases; unmatched bases: 7. The CDR3 runs to 16 residues. CDR3 nucleotides: TGTGCCAGCAGCAACGAGGACAGGGGGATCAATCAGCCCCAGCATTTT. Translation: CASSNEDRGINQPQHF.

The chain uses TRBV12-3 or TRBV12-4 and TRBJ2-7; D unresolved. The V end was cut by 4 bases, the J end by 0 bases, with 10 bases between. The CDR3 runs 14 residues. Written as DNA, the CDR3 is TGTGCCAGCAGTTACGCGGTAAGCTCCTACGAGCAGTACTTC. The encoded protein is CASSYAVSSYEQYF.

To note about this clonotype: The DNA is omitted, as the CDR3 cannot be located on it reliably, and the CDR3 follows TCRdb's listing. This chain joins TRBV21-1 and TRBJ2-7; TRBD2 is taken as the D call from the table, unchecked against the DNA. TRBV21-1 is a pseudogene segment. A total of 15 residues make up the CDR3, ends included. The CDR3 region is CASIPVAGGSYEQYF.

V gene TRBV6-4 combines with J gene TRBJ2-1; 13 nucleotides match TRBD2. The V segment lost 4 bases and the J segment 10 bases; nucleotides outside the gene matches: 7. The CDR3 has 15 amino acids. Per germline, CDR1 MRHNA and CDR2 SNTAGT. CDR3 sequence reads: CASSGTSGGNDEQFF. CDR3 in DNA: TGTGCCAGCAGTGGGACTAGCGGGGGAAATGACGAGCAGTTCTTC.

V usage is TRBV29-1 and J usage is TRBJ2-1; a weak D match, TRBD1 (7 bases). The germline V gene encodes CDR1 SQVTM and CDR2 ANQGSEA. The germline V and J ends were trimmed by 4 bases and 6 bases, with 10 bases remaining between them. CDR3 length equals 12 residues. CDR3 coding DNA: TGCAGCGTTGTCCAGGGGGGCAATGAGCAGTTCTTC. This codes for CSVVQGGNEQFF.

The chain carries TRBV6-2 or TRBV6-3 and TRBJ2-4, with 11 bases aligning to TRBD2. Germline lookup yields CDR1 MNHEY and CDR2 SVGEGT. Trimming cost V 2 bases and J 2 bases; bases outside gene matches: 8. The CDR3 covers 18 residues. The CDR3 DNA follows: TGTGCCAGCAGTTACGGACCACTAGCGGGGGCCACCAAAAACATTCAGTACTTC. Amino acids: CASSYGPLAGATKNIQYF.

This clonotype has only a few counts. The chain links TRBV4-1 to TRBJ2-1; 10 bases align to TRBD2. Unmatched junction bases numbered 5, after V lost 4 bases and J lost 5 bases. CDR3 length equals 15 residues. Germline-derived CDR1 and CDR2 are MGHRA and YSYEKL. Here the CDR3 DNA reads TGCGCCAGCAGCCCCCTAGCGGGAGATCACAATGAGCAGTTCTTC. This encodes CASSPLAGDHNEQFF.

This chain uses TRBV25-1 with TRBJ1-2, with D uncertain. This CDR3 has 13 residues. Per germline, CDR1 MGHDK and CDR2 SYGVNS. The V end was cut by 4 bases, the J end by 2 bases, with 8 bases between. The CDR3 DNA reads TGTGCCAGCAGTGTGAACCCCAACTATGGCTACACCTTC. Protein sequence: CASSVNPNYGYTF.

This chain uses TRBV5-5 with TRBJ1-6; 7 nucleotides match TRBD1. Trimming at V came to 4 bases and at J to 8 bases, leaving 9 bases not matched to a gene. The CDR3 consists of 15 residues. Per germline, CDR1 SGHKS and CDR2 YYEKEE (reference sequence). The CDR3 region has the DNA TGTGCCAGCAGCGCCACAGGGGCCGGGGATTCACCCCTCCACTTT. It translates to CASSATGAGDSPLHF.